These 11 T cell receptor beta chains originate from one sample sequenced in a study of shared clonotypes between healthy human individuals. Generated by immunoSEQ multiplex PCR, the TCRdb table keeps only in-frame clones and is missing some. Of 2 million to 2.5 million clones detected, about 92% appear once; the ten largest clones hold under 0.45%. Sequenced: naive CD4+ T cells from PBMCs. Subset described: CD45RA+ positively selected. The receptor set was obtained from a man in his late teens or twenties in good health. Some clones in this sample may be carry-over from other donors' samples.

The chain combines TRBV7-9 with TRBJ2-5; no clear D. The ends were cut back, 2 bases at V and 1 base at J, with 14 bases in the middle. The CDR3 runs 16 residues. The germline V gene encodes CDR1 SEHNR and CDR2 FQNEAQ (reference sequence). CDR3 protein: CASSLSQSGSQETQYF. CDR3 DNA sequence: TGTGCCAGCAGCTTATCCCAGTCGGGCAGCCAAGAGACCCAGTACTTC.

The genes are TRBV28 and TRBJ2-7; 10 bases agree with TRBD2. The V and J ends lost 10 bases and 3 bases, in that order; junction bases with no gene match: 9. The germline gives CDR1 MDHEN, CDR2 SYDVKM. The CDR3 totals 14 residues. The chain's CDR3 is CATTLAGSLYEQYF. The CDR3 coding sequence is TGTGCCACCACACTAGCGGGATCTCTCTACGAGCAGTACTTC.

The rearrangement uses TRBV28 and TRBJ2-7; D gene unclear. Trimming took off 8 bases at V and 2 bases at J, with 10 bases between the two ends. CDR3 length equals 12 residues. Looked up from germline, CDR1 is MDHEN and CDR2 is SYDVKM. The CDR3 spells CASEDGPYEQYF. CDR3 coding DNA: TGTGCCAGCGAGGACGGTCCCTACGAGCAGTACTTC.

The gene calls are TRBV9 and TRBJ2-1; the D is unclear. The CDR3 totals 13 residues. CDR1 and CDR2 (germline): SGDLS, YYNGEE. Deletions cut 0 bases from V and 5 bases from J, with 6 bases between. CDR3 DNA sequence: TGTGCCAGCAGCGTAGCTGCAAACAATGAGCAGTTCTTC. Its translation: CASSVAANNEQFF.

The V call is TRBV6-6, the J call TRBJ2-1; TRBD2 aligns across 13 bases. This CDR3 region has 15 residues. The trim removed 4 bases at V and 6 bases at J, leaving 3 bases unmatched. Germline V gene lookup returns CDR1 MNHNY and CDR2 SVGAGI (reference sequence). The CDR3, as DNA: TGTGCCAGCAGTTTTACTAGCGGGAGGGTCAATGAGCAGTTCTTC. Translation gives CASSFTSGRVNEQFF.

The chain uses TRBV7-8 and TRBJ1-3; D unresolved. V was trimmed by 5 bases and J by 0 bases, leaving 17 bases between them. This CDR3 has 17 residues. Germline V CDR1 and CDR2: SGHVS, FQNEAQ. CDR3 region: CASSDNTWTGSGNTIYF. CDR3 coding DNA: TGTGCCAGCAGCGACAATACGTGGACGGGCTCTGGAAACACCATATATTTT.

V and J are TRBV7-6 and TRBJ2-3; tentative D call: TRBD1 (5 bases). From germline, CDR1 is SGHVS and CDR2 FNYEAQ. Trimming stripped 8 bases from V and 4 bases from J, with 16 bases between. The CDR3 runs to 14 residues. CDR3 coding DNA: TGTGCCAGCGCGGACAACCAACCCGCAGATACGCAGTATTTT. It specifies CASADNQPADTQYF.

V usage is TRBV5-8 and J usage is TRBJ1-1, with a weak D call TRBD1 (5 bases). Per germline, CDR1 SGHTS and CDR2 YDEGEE. Trimming left V 1 base short and J 5 bases short, with 18 bases between. CDR3 length equals 16 residues. CDR3 DNA sequence: TGTGCCAGCAGCTTGTATGGCAGGAGGAGGGGAACTGAAGCTTTCTTT. Translation gives CASSLYGRRRGTEAFF.

As for this clone: Other DNA sequences in the same sample also yield this CDR3. V is TRBV20-1 and J is TRBJ2-5, with D unclear. Trimming removed 5 bases at V and 2 bases at J, with 3 bases between. This CDR3 is 10 amino acids long. Germline V gene sequence: CDR1 DFQATT, CDR2 SNEGSKA (reference sequence). CDR3 coding DNA: TGCAGTGCTTTTCAAGAGACCCAGTACTTC. It encodes CSAFQETQYF.

The chain has TRBV27 and TRBJ2-5, with 10 bases matching TRBD2. Germline lookup yields CDR1 MNHEY and CDR2 SMNVEV (reference sequence). Trimming took 6 bases from V and 0 from J; bases not matched to a gene: 10. This CDR3 is 17 amino acids long. CDR3 sequence reads: CASRPHRTSGYQETQYF. CDR3 nucleotides: TGTGCCAGCAGACCTCATCGGACTAGCGGCTACCAAGAGACCCAGTACTTC.

The J gene is TRBJ2-5, the V gene TRBV9; D might be TRBD1 or TRBD2, each matching 5 bases. This CDR3 is 13 amino acids long. The V gene's germline CDR1 is SGDLS and CDR2 YYNGEE. Trimming cost V 3 bases and J 7 bases, with 13 bases left between them. The chain's CDR3 is CASSDGTAGTQYF. CDR3 sequence (DNA): TGTGCCAGCAGCGATGGGACGGCAGGGACCCAGTACTTC.